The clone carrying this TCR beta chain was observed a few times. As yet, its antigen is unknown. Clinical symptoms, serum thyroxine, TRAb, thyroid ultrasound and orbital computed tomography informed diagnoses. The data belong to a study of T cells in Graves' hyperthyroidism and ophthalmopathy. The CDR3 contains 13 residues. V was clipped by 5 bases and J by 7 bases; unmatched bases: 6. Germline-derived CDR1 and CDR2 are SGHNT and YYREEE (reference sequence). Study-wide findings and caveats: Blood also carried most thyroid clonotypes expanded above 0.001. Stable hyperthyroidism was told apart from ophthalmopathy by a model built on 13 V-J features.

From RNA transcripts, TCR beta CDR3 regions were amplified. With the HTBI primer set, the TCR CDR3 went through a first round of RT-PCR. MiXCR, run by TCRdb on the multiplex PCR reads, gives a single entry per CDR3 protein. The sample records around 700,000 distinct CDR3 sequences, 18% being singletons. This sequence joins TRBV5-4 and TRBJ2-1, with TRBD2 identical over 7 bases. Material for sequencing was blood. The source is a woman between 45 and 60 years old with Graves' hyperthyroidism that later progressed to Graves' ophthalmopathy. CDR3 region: CASSPGLRNEQFF. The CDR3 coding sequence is TGTGCCAGCAGTCCGGGACTAAGGAATGAGCAGTTCTTC.